This T cell receptor (beta chain) was captured by sequencing in a study of blood T cell repertoires in COVID-19 (dated by TCRdb to about 2020). Describing the broader study: The collaborator samples originated in the United States, Italy and Spain and spanned the acute and convalescent phases of COVID-19. Samples were obtained from the ongoing ImmuneRACE study (first 160 participants) and from about 1,300 subjects provided by 6 global collaborators. A de-identified subject ID, COVID-19 status, age in years and sex were almost always included in the sample metadata. Subjects who had been exposed to COVID-19, were actively infected with it, or had recovered from it provided the deeply sampled blood TCRbeta repertoires that made up the dataset. A freely available public database, intended as a resource for researchers studying the immune response to SARS-CoV-2, is where the repertoires were released. Where HLA class I and class II types were available, the types were taken from metadata supplied by the sample provider, not from assay-based typing. The prospective study material was composed of cDNA or gDNA derived from T cells, B-cell-depleted T cells, or PBMCs. Beyond this particular receptor, the publication reports: How much clinical and demographic metadata was included differed by source and by participant, and the metadata was provided uncurated.

TCRbeta CDR3 regions were amplified from genomic DNA by means of the immunoSEQ Assay, a bias-controlled multiplex PCR. As for the original processing: Nucleated cell counts per sample were estimated from amplification of reference gene primers within the assay. To quantify the absolute abundance of each unique TCRbeta CDR3 rearrangement, sequence reads were collapsed and filtered. For each sample, productive Simpson clonality was calculated as the square root of Simpson's diversity index across productive rearrangements. TCRdb retrieved this table from immuneACCESS and kept in-frame rearrangements only. Not all clones are present; in checked studies, unresolved V genes account for under half, and no reason is known for the remainder. V and J calls plus clone size are reproduced from that table; the DNA served to infer D and trimming. This sample gives more than 400,000 clones in total; 75% to 90% of them show up just once. Clones ranked in the top ten supply more than 3% of the sample.

Each collaborating institution followed its own protocols to collect whole blood in K2EDTA tubes. For TCRbeta analysis, collaborators shipped samples as frozen whole blood, isolated PBMCs, or DNA extracted from either of those sample types. This clone was counted a single time. Its antigen remains unidentified. No much larger clone is present one base from it, and per-base qualities are unavailable. This clonotype was obtained from a human donor in a cohort sampled during active COVID-19. Source material: peripheral blood.

In nucleotide form, the sequence is TGTGCCAGTAGTATGGGACTCCCTCCTGAGACCCAGTACTTC. Its amino acids are CASSMGLPPETQYF. Rearrangement joined TRBV19 to TRBJ2-5; D gene: possibly TRBD2, on 6 matching bases. Between the V and J ends, shortened by 3 bases and 5 bases respectively, the junction contains 13 bases. The CDR3, cysteine through phenylalanine, is 14 amino acids long. The only DNA kept is the CDR3, 42 bases in frame from the first base. CDR1 and CDR2 are read off the germline V gene (reference sequence) as LNHDA and SQIVND.